Listed below are T cell receptor beta chains from one sample, sequenced in a study of blood T cell repertoires in COVID-19. TCRdb's table, derived via immunoSEQ multiplex PCR, lists solely in-frame clones and lacks some. The profile shows about 73,000 clones, about 91% of them singletons. Sequenced: peripheral blood. The receptor set was obtained from a man older than 75 with acute or convalescent COVID-19. Both conserved end residues are part of each CDR3. Each record gives: CDR3 protein, CDR3 DNA, V gene, D gene, J gene, clone size. The D gene is left open where the match is weak. Clone size is stated in some rows and not others, as once, few, many or a class when expanded.

CDR3aa: CAVRGATTNEKLFF; CDR3nt: TGTGCCGTCCGGGGGGCGACAACTAATGAAAAACTGTTTTTT; v_gene: TRBV19; d_gene: NA; j_gene: TRBJ1-4; abundance: once
CDR3aa: CASSSTSGRAIQQYF; CDR3nt: TGTGCCAGTAGCTCAACTAGCGGGAGGGCCATTCAGCAGTACTTC; v_gene: TRBV19; d_gene: TRBD2; j_gene: TRBJ2-7; abundance: NA
CDR3aa: CASSQGLTYNEQFF; CDR3nt: TGTGCCAGCAGCCAGGGACTAACCTACAATGAGCAGTTCTTC; v_gene: TRBV11-2; d_gene: TRBD2; j_gene: TRBJ2-1; abundance: NA
CDR3aa: CASSQEGRAGNQPQHF; CDR3nt: TGCGCCAGCAGCCAAGAAGGCAGGGCAGGCAATCAGCCCCAGCATTTT; v_gene: TRBV4-1; d_gene: NA; j_gene: TRBJ1-5; abundance: NA
CDR3aa: CASSPRSLGTSGDYNEQFF; CDR3nt: TGTGCCAGTAGTCCTCGTTCCCTTGGGACTAGCGGGGACTACAATGAGCAGTTCTTC; v_gene: TRBV19; d_gene: TRBD2; j_gene: TRBJ2-1; abundance: NA
CDR3aa: CASSLLGGLGTGELFF; CDR3nt: TGTGCCAGCAGCTTGCTCGGGGGGCTGGGCACCGGGGAGCTGTTTTTT; v_gene: TRBV5-6; d_gene: NA; j_gene: TRBJ2-2; abundance: NA
CDR3aa: CASSGGGRYSNQPQHF; CDR3nt: TGTGCCAGCAGTGGAGGGGGTAGATATAGCAATCAGCCCCAGCATTTT; v_gene: TRBV25-1; d_gene: NA; j_gene: TRBJ1-5; abundance: NA
CDR3aa: CASSQDKNYGYTF; CDR3nt: TGCGCCAGCAGCCAAGACAAGAACTATGGCTACACCTTC; v_gene: TRBV5-1; d_gene: NA; j_gene: TRBJ1-2; abundance: NA
CDR3aa: CASSPPGSWAGEQYF; CDR3nt: TGTGCCAGCTCACCACCGGGAAGTTGGGCAGGGGAGCAGTACTTC; v_gene: TRBV18; d_gene: NA; j_gene: TRBJ2-7; abundance: NA
CDR3aa: CASTPPTRAPWSPLHF; CDR3nt: TGTGCCAGCACCCCCCCGACGAGGGCGCCTTGGTCACCCCTCCACTTT; v_gene: TRBV5-8; d_gene: NA; j_gene: TRBJ1-6; abundance: NA
CDR3aa: CASSHQGARQPQHF; CDR3nt: TGTGCCAGTAGTCACCAGGGGGCAAGGCAGCCCCAGCATTTT; v_gene: TRBV19; d_gene: TRBD1; j_gene: TRBJ1-5; abundance: NA
CDR3aa: CAWSPWWGHEKLFF; CDR3nt: TGTGCCTGGAGTCCTTGGTGGGGGCATGAAAAACTGTTTTTT; v_gene: TRBV30; d_gene: NA; j_gene: TRBJ1-4; abundance: NA
CDR3aa: CAWSVQRSGGGTEAFF; CDR3nt: TGTGCCTGGAGTGTACAGAGGTCAGGGGGAGGCACTGAAGCTTTCTTT; v_gene: TRBV30; d_gene: TRBD1; j_gene: TRBJ1-1; abundance: NA
CDR3aa: CSVLAGVADTQYF; CDR3nt: TGCAGCGTTCTCGCGGGAGTCGCAGATACGCAGTATTTT; v_gene: TRBV29-1; d_gene: TRBD2; j_gene: TRBJ2-3; abundance: few
CDR3aa: CASSLRDRGYEQYF; CDR3nt: TGTGCCAGCAGCTTGAGGGACAGGGGCTACGAGCAGTACTTC; v_gene: TRBV7-9; d_gene: TRBD1; j_gene: TRBJ2-7; abundance: few
CDR3aa: CASTPRTGEFGIGPQHF; CDR3nt: TGTGCCAGCACCCCCCGGACAGGGGAGTTCGGTATTGGGCCCCAGCATTTT; v_gene: TRBV7-8; d_gene: TRBD1; j_gene: TRBJ1-5; abundance: NA
CDR3aa: CASRTLQGGTEAFF; CDR3nt: TGCGCCAGCCGGACTTTACAGGGCGGAACTGAAGCTTTCTTT; v_gene: TRBV5-1; d_gene: NA; j_gene: TRBJ1-1; abundance: few
CDR3aa: CASHGQGNQPQHF; CDR3nt: TGTGCCAGCCACGGACAGGGTAATCAGCCCCAGCATTTT; v_gene: TRBV6-5; d_gene: TRBD1; j_gene: TRBJ1-5; abundance: few
CDR3aa: CSASKTGSTGELFF; CDR3nt: TGCAGTGCTAGTAAGACAGGGAGCACCGGGGAGCTGTTTTTT; v_gene: TRBV20-1; d_gene: TRBD1; j_gene: TRBJ2-2; abundance: NA
CDR3aa: CASSYSRRGGSYEQYF; CDR3nt: TGTGCCAGCAGTTACTCGAGGAGGGGAGGGTCCTACGAGCAGTACTTC; v_gene: TRBV6-2/TRBV6-3; d_gene: TRBD2; j_gene: TRBJ2-7; abundance: NA
CDR3aa: CASSPYRGLREKLFF; CDR3nt: TGTGCCAGCTCACCCTACAGGGGATTAAGGGAAAAACTGTTTTTT; v_gene: TRBV18; d_gene: TRBD1; j_gene: TRBJ1-4; abundance: NA
CDR3aa: CASSPPSAGYNEQFF; CDR3nt: TGTGCCAGCTCACCCCCGTCGGCGGGGTACAATGAGCAGTTCTTC; v_gene: TRBV18; d_gene: NA; j_gene: TRBJ2-1; abundance: NA
CDR3aa: CASSLSRYGYTF; CDR3nt: TGCGCCAGCAGCTTGTCGCGCTATGGCTACACCTTC; v_gene: TRBV5-1; d_gene: NA; j_gene: TRBJ1-2; abundance: NA
CDR3aa: CASSPFRDRGEPQHF; CDR3nt: TGTGCCAGCAGTCCTTTCCGGGACAGGGGTGAGCCCCAGCATTTT; v_gene: TRBV6-5; d_gene: TRBD1; j_gene: TRBJ1-5; abundance: NA
CDR3aa: CASSSDRGAQGTQYF; CDR3nt: TGCGCCAGCAGCTCGGACAGGGGGGCTCAGGGTACGCAGTATTTT; v_gene: TRBV5-1; d_gene: TRBD1; j_gene: TRBJ2-3; abundance: once
CDR3aa: CAWNLDRGNEQYF; CDR3nt: TGTGCCTGGAATCTGGACAGGGGAAACGAGCAGTACTTC; v_gene: TRBV30; d_gene: TRBD1; j_gene: TRBJ2-7; abundance: NA
CDR3aa: CASSLEPGTDTQYF; CDR3nt: TGCGCCAGCAGCTTGGAGCCGGGGACAGATACGCAGTATTTT; v_gene: TRBV5-1; d_gene: NA; j_gene: TRBJ2-3; abundance: NA
CDR3aa: CASRGPGQGNTGELFF; CDR3nt: TGTGCCAGTAGAGGCCCGGGACAGGGGAACACCGGGGAGCTGTTTTTT; v_gene: TRBV19; d_gene: TRBD1; j_gene: TRBJ2-2; abundance: NA
CDR3aa: CASSSRDRGTDTQYF; CDR3nt: TGTGCCAGCAGTTCCCGGGACAGGGGCACAGATACGCAGTATTTT; v_gene: TRBV6-6; d_gene: TRBD1; j_gene: TRBJ2-3; abundance: NA
CDR3aa: CASSISGRANEQFF; CDR3nt: TGTGCCAGCAGCATTAGCGGGAGGGCAAATGAGCAGTTCTTC; v_gene: TRBV7-3; d_gene: TRBD2; j_gene: TRBJ2-1; abundance: NA
CDR3aa: CASSPMRTGASEAFF; CDR3nt: TGTGCCAGCAGCCCTATGAGGACAGGAGCTAGTGAAGCTTTCTTT; v_gene: TRBV9; d_gene: TRBD1; j_gene: TRBJ1-1; abundance: NA
CDR3aa: CASKGEGAYEQYF; CDR3nt: TGTGCCAGCAAGGGCGAAGGGGCCTACGAGCAGTACTTC; v_gene: TRBV25-1; d_gene: NA; j_gene: TRBJ2-7; abundance: NA
CDR3aa: CATSAGTTEAFF; CDR3nt: TGTGCCACCAGCGCGGGAACCACTGAAGCTTTCTTT; v_gene: TRBV24-1; d_gene: NA; j_gene: TRBJ1-1; abundance: NA
CDR3aa: CASSTETDTQYF; CDR3nt: TGTGCCAGCTCCACGGAGACAGATACGCAGTATTTT; v_gene: TRBV6-5; d_gene: NA; j_gene: TRBJ2-3; abundance: NA
CDR3aa: CASSVEEIADGYNSPLHF; CDR3nt: TGTGCCAGCAGCGTAGAGGAAATAGCGGACGGCTATAATTCACCCCTCCACTTT; v_gene: TRBV9; d_gene: NA; j_gene: TRBJ1-6; abundance: NA
CDR3aa: CAISLDREGEAFF; CDR3nt: TGTGCCATCAGCCTAGACAGGGAAGGTGAAGCTTTCTTT; v_gene: TRBV10-3; d_gene: TRBD1; j_gene: TRBJ1-1; abundance: NA
CDR3aa: CTSSFHAPSGSHEQYF; CDR3nt: TGCACCAGCAGCTTTCACGCCCCTAGCGGGAGCCACGAGCAGTACTTC; v_gene: TRBV1; d_gene: NA; j_gene: TRBJ2-7; abundance: NA
CDR3aa: CASGFGANTEAFF; CDR3nt: TGTGCTAGTGGTTTCGGTGCTAACACTGAAGCTTTCTTT; v_gene: TRBV12-5; d_gene: NA; j_gene: TRBJ1-1; abundance: NA
CDR3aa: CASRPGTGRNEQFF; CDR3nt: TGTGCCAGCAGACCCGGGACAGGGAGGAATGAGCAGTTCTTC; v_gene: TRBV2; d_gene: TRBD1; j_gene: TRBJ2-1; abundance: NA
CDR3aa: CASSYLALSTDTQYF; CDR3nt: TGTGCCAGCAGTTATTTGGCTCTTAGCACAGATACGCAGTATTTT; v_gene: TRBV6-6; d_gene: NA; j_gene: TRBJ2-3; abundance: NA
CDR3aa: CASTRVRRRNTEAFF; CDR3nt: TGTGCCAGCACCCGGGTCAGGAGGCGGAACACTGAAGCTTTCTTT; v_gene: TRBV2; d_gene: NA; j_gene: TRBJ1-1; abundance: NA